Listed here are 22 T cell receptor beta chains from one sample, sequenced in a study of blood T cells in healthy people across ages. Alongside a J-beta primer mix, a sample-barcoded 5' primer served in a second PCR lasting 7 to 11 cycles. TCRdb called the 5' RACE reads again in MiXCR, with one record for every CDR3 protein. The sample has about 1,500,000 distinct CDR3 sequences; roughly 40% are singletons. The sequencing sample was made of blood. The receptor source for this set is a woman aged 18-29 years in good health.

The chain is built from TRBV27 and TRBJ1-5; the match to TRBD1 covers 7 bases. Germline trimming cut 3 bases from V and 4 bases from J; bases unmatched to any gene: 12. The CDR3 is made up of 17 amino acids. Per germline, CDR1 MNHEY and CDR2 SMNVEV (reference sequence). The CDR3 nucleotides read TGTGCCAGCAGTTTTAGGGCGGGAGGGACAGCAAATCAGCCCCAGCATTTT. Protein product: CASSFRAGGTANQPQHF.

The chain combines TRBV12-3 or TRBV12-4 with TRBJ1-1, with no clear D. The CDR3 is made up of 13 amino acids. Between the trimmed V and J ends, which lost 6 bases and 0 bases, there was a span of 8 bases. The CDR3 is CASSRRVNTEAFF. CDR3 nucleotide sequence: TGTGCCAGCAGCAGGAGGGTGAACACTGAAGCTTTCTTT.

This clonotype was counted between two and nine times. This chain uses TRBV6-4 with TRBJ2-3; D is unclear. Deletions cut 3 bases from V and 2 bases from J, with 12 bases between. Germline-derived CDR1 and CDR2 are MRHNA and SNTAGT. The CDR3 has 15 amino acids. The CDR3 nucleotides are TGTGCCAGCAGTGAATCGGGCGGCCCCACAGATACGCAGTATTTT. Amino acid sequence: CASSESGGPTDTQYF.

The chain joins TRBV2 to TRBJ2-1; TRBD1 is a possible D gene (5 bases). The CDR3 extends over 15 amino acids. Trimming shortened V by 0 bases and J by 13 bases, and 19 bases separated the two germline ends. Germline V lookup: CDR1 SNHLY, CDR2 FYNNEI. CDR3 sequence: CASSEARSRVETQFF. CDR3 DNA: TGTGCCAGCAGTGAAGCGCGCAGCAGGGTAGAGACCCAGTTCTTC.

There are a few counts of this clonotype. The chain couples TRBV9 to TRBJ2-3; D unclear. The CDR3 is 13 amino acids. With 0 bases removed from V and 1 base from J, the gap between germline ends came to 3 bases. CDR1 and CDR2 from the germline V gene are SGDLS and YYNGEE. The CDR3 sequence is CASSVGRTDTQYF. CDR3 coding DNA: TGTGCCAGCAGCGTAGGCCGCACAGATACGCAGTATTTT.

The genes are TRBV20-1 and TRBJ2-7, with 9 bases identical to TRBD2. The J segment lost 5 bases and the V segment lost 1 base, leaving 6 bases of the junction unmatched. CDR3 length: 14 amino acids. Germline assignment: CDR1 DFQATT and CDR2 SNEGSKA (reference sequence). CDR3 loop: CSARVGTSFDEQYF. The CDR3 DNA reads as TGCAGTGCTAGAGTGGGGACTAGCTTCGACGAGCAGTACTTC.

The rearrangement uses TRBV7-9 and TRBJ1-2; TRBD1 aligns across 7 bases. The CDR3 is 15 residues long. Germline lookup yields CDR1 SEHNR and CDR2 FQNEAQ (reference sequence). Trimming cost V 0 bases and J 5 bases; bases outside gene matches: 6. The CDR3 coding sequence is TGTGCCAGCAGCTTAGCGGCCAGGGGGGTGTATGGCTACACCTTC. Amino acid sequence: CASSLAARGVYGYTF. The variable domain in full, completed from reference TRBV7-9 and TRBJ1-2, reads DTGVSQNPRHKITKRGQNVTFRCDPISEHNRLYWYRQTLGQGPEFLTYFQNEAQLEKSRLLSDRFSAERPKGSFSTLEIQRTEQGDSAMYLCASSLAARGVYGYTFGSGTRLTVV.

The V call is TRBV5-6, the J call TRBJ2-7; a possible D gene is TRBD1 (5 bases). Germline V gene lookup returns CDR1 SGHDT and CDR2 YYEEEE. V lost 10 bases to trimming and J lost 0 bases, with 17 bases between them. The CDR3 runs to 14 residues. CDR3 region: CASGWGYPSYEQYF. The CDR3 DNA sequence: TGTGCCTCCGGATGGGGCTACCCCTCCTACGAGCAGTACTTC.

This clonotype has more than one count but fewer than ten. The chain couples TRBV7-2 to TRBJ1-5; D is ambiguous. V gave up 8 bases and J gave up 3 bases, with 11 bases separating them. The CDR3 runs to 13 residues. Germline CDR1 is SGHTA and CDR2 is FQGNSA. The DNA for the CDR3 is TGTGCCAGCGGTCGAGGTACCAATCAGCCCCAGCATTTT. It specifies CASGRGTNQPQHF.

J is TRBJ2-5 and V is TRBV11-2; no firm D call. CDR1 is SGHAT, CDR2 FQNNGV, per germline. V was clipped by 1 base and J by 5 bases, with 14 bases between them. CDR3 length equals 15 residues. CDR3 sequence reads: CASSLAPLVGETQYF. The CDR3 nucleotides are TGTGCCAGCAGCTTAGCCCCTCTGGTTGGGGAGACCCAGTACTTC.

In its sample, this clonotype was seen a few times. The chain joins TRBV12-3 or TRBV12-4 to TRBJ1-5; 8 bases agree with TRBD1. V lost 7 bases to trimming and J lost 4 bases; unmatched junction nucleotides: 9. The CDR3 sequence is 15 residues long. Written as DNA, the CDR3 is TGTGCCAGCACCCCGACAGGGGTGGGGAATCAGCCCCAGCATTTT. Amino acids: CASTPTGVGNQPQHF.

This clonotype has just a few counts. This chain's CDR3 is CASNDGGTEAFF. The CDR3 nucleotides are TGTGCCAGCAATGACGGGGGCACTGAAGCTTTCTTT. V usage is TRBV12-3 or TRBV12-4 and J usage is TRBJ1-1; possibly TRBD1 for D (5 bases). V was trimmed by 7 bases and J by 4 bases, leaving 10 bases between them. This CDR3 has 12 amino acids.

This clonotype has only a few counts. The chain recombines TRBV20-1 with TRBJ2-1; a weak D match, TRBD1 (6 bases). The CDR3 runs to 13 residues. Looked up from germline, CDR1 is DFQATT and CDR2 is SNEGSKA (reference sequence). The CDR3 DNA follows: TGCAGCTCCCCCGGACAGTCCTACAATGAGCAGTTCTTC. Translation gives CSSPGQSYNEQFF.

This clonotype was seen a handful of times. This chain uses TRBV5-1 with TRBJ2-7, with D unresolved. This CDR3 is 14 amino acids long. V was clipped by 0 bases and J by 0 bases, with 7 bases between them. The germline CDR1 and CDR2 sequences are SGHRS and YFSETQ. Written as DNA, the CDR3 is TGCGCCAGCAGCTTGGACTTTTCCTCCTACGAGCAGTACTTC. Translating gives CASSLDFSSYEQYF.

This clonotype was found a few times. V and J are TRBV15 and TRBJ1-2; the D is unclear. Germline CDR1 and CDR2: LNHNV and YYDKDF (reference sequence). The V end lost 0 bases, the J end lost 2 bases, and 7 bases lay between the germline ends. The CDR3 has 14 amino acids. CDR3 in amino acids: CATSRDPVNYGYTF. DNA of the CDR3: TGTGCCACCAGCAGAGACCCAGTGAACTATGGCTACACCTTC.

The sample holds a few counts of this clonotype. The V and J genes are TRBV5-1 and TRBJ1-4; the match to TRBD1 covers 8 bases. V trimming: 0 bases; J trimming: 8 bases; junction bases outside the gene matches: 3. Germline V gene lookup returns CDR1 SGHRS and CDR2 YFSETQ. This CDR3 has 14 residues. The CDR3 loop reads CASSLGTGSEKLFF. In nucleotides, the CDR3 is TGCGCCAGCAGCTTGGGGACAGGGAGCGAAAAACTGTTTTTT.

This sequence joins TRBV7-3 and TRBJ2-3; 9 positions match TRBD2. Per germline, CDR1 SGHTA and CDR2 FQGTGA. Losses at the gene ends were 6 bases for V and 2 bases for J; bases not matched to a gene: 12. The CDR3 is 17 amino acids. CDR3 sequence (DNA): TGTGCCAGCAGAAAAGCCGGGACTAGCCCTATCACAGATACGCAGTATTTT. Its translation is CASRKAGTSPITDTQYF.

This sequence joins TRBV6-6 and TRBJ2-3; D unresolved. The V gene lost 8 bases and the J gene lost 0 bases, with 9 bases spanning the gap. Germline assignment: CDR1 MNHNY and CDR2 SVGAGI (reference sequence). This CDR3 has 13 residues. CDR3 nucleotides: TGTGCCAGCGGATGGGCTAGCACAGATACGCAGTATTTT. Its translation: CASGWASTDTQYF.

The V call is TRBV2, the J call TRBJ1-1, with D possibly matching TRBD1 (6 bases). CDR1 is SNHLY and CDR2 is FYNNEI in the germline V gene. CDR3 length: 13 amino acids. V lost 3 bases to trimming and J lost 6 bases, with 11 bases between them. The CDR3 protein is CASSERGQAEAFF. The CDR3 coding sequence is TGTGCCAGCAGTGAGCGGGGGCAGGCTGAAGCTTTCTTT. Variable domain in full (rest from reference TRBV2 and TRBJ1-1): EPEVTQTPSHQVTQMGQEVILRCVPISNHLYFYWYRQILGQKVEFLVSFYNNEISEKSEIFDDQFSVERPDGSNFTLKIRSTKLEDSAMYFCASSERGQAEAFFGQGTRLTVV.

The rearrangement joins TRBV27 to TRBJ1-1, with TRBD1 matching over 8 bases. Per the germline V gene, CDR1 is MNHEY and CDR2 is SMNVEV (reference sequence). The CDR3 consists of 19 residues. With 6 bases clipped from V and 3 bases from J, the junction kept 21 bases outside the gene matches. The CDR3 DNA follows: TGTGCCAGCAGCCGTATGACAGGCAGGCTGACAGGGGACCACACTGAAGCTTTCTTT. This encodes CASSRMTGRLTGDHTEAFF.

This chain links TRBV3-1 with TRBJ1-1; possible D gene TRBD1, 6 bases. The CDR3 contains 14 residues. The V end was cut by 0 bases, the J end by 8 bases, with 13 bases between. Germline lookup yields CDR1 LGHDT and CDR2 YNNKEL (reference sequence). In nucleotides, the CDR3 is TGTGCCAGCAGCCAAGAGGCGGGGACACGGGAAGCTTTCTTT. This codes for CASSQEAGTREAFF.

In the case of this clonotype: A clone one base away is much larger, so this may be a read error. This chain joins TRBV3-1 and TRBJ2-1; TRBD1 aligns across 9 bases. Matching the DNA end better, TRBJ2-7 makes the J call doubtful. Germline CDR1 reads LGHDT; CDR2 reads YNNKEL (reference sequence). The CDR3 totals 15 residues. CDR3 nucleotides: TGTGCCAGCAGCCCAGGACAGGGGTCCTACAATGAGCAGTACTTC. It translates to CASSPGQGSYNEQYF.